The clone carrying this T cell receptor (beta chain) was seen only a few times. These data are taken from a study of blood T cell repertoires in COVID-19. V shed 4 bases and J shed 4 bases, with 14 bases lying between them. The CDR3 has 14 residues. Per the germline V gene, CDR1 is LGHDT and CDR2 is YNNKEL (reference sequence). Residents of about two dozen US areas, aged about 18 to 95 years, made up the participants. Cohorts were based on clinical histories the participants reported. As originally analysed: Reference gene primer amplification gave nucleated cell count estimates. Some clones are missing from TCRdb's copy, which holds only in-frame ones; the method was immunoSEQ multiplex PCR. That table gives V, J and clone size, and the DNA gave D and trimming. The data hold about 210,000 clones, with about 82% observed a single time.

The genes are TRBV3-1 (or the pseudogene TRBV3-2) and TRBJ2-7; D is possibly TRBD1 (5 bases). The material sequenced was PBMCs or T cells enriched from blood (not recorded which). This receptor was taken from a man between 40 and 49 years old with acute COVID-19. The CDR3 spells CASSPRQGEYEQYF. The CDR3 nucleotides read TGTGCCAGCAGCCCCCGGCAGGGCGAGTACGAGCAGTACTTC.